This TCR beta chain is from a study of OX40 agonist ivuxolimab in advanced cancers. Study outcomes and limitations: With doses of 0.1 to 3.0 mg/kg, CD4+ and CD8+ blood T cells had undergone clonal expansion by week 6.

Concerning this clone itself: Its antigen remains unidentified.

Assay: immunoSEQ multiplex PCR; the TCRdb copy retains only in-frame clones and omits some. This table has approximately 100,000 clones, 90% appearing once. Germline CDR1 and CDR2: LNHDA and SQIVND (reference sequence). Trimming removed 0 bases from V and 4 bases from J, with 21 bases in between. The CDR3 consists of 18 residues. This clonotype was sampled from an adult with an advanced solid tumor such as melanoma, head and neck, liver or kidney cancer. Specimen: CD4+ or CD8+ T cells sorted from blood, collected in a trial of the OX40 agonist ivuxolimab. This chain connects TRBV19 to TRBJ2-5, with a tentative D call TRBD1 (6 bases). The CDR3 region is CASSIDSPGHSGPETQYF. The CDR3 coding sequence is TGTGCCAGTAGTATAGATTCACCGGGACACTCCGGACCAGAGACCCAGTACTTC.